This TCR beta chain came from a study of Ad26.COV2.S vaccination and SARS-CoV-2 variants. General study points: With respect to non-spike TCR breadth, vaccine and placebo recipients were similar. Those who received the vaccine showed greater spike-specific TCR breadth than those given placebo.

This clone was picked up a small number of times. Its cognate antigen is unknown. Treatment indicated: about 20 received Ad26.COV2.S at low or high dose, single or two shots; about 5 received placebo; per-sample allocation not given. Specimen acquisition occurred on day 63 following the initial vaccine or placebo injection. Here immunoSEQ multiplex PCR was the method, and the copy in TCRdb shows in-frame clones only, minus some. The data show over 400,000 clones, with about 90% seen just once and 1.5% to 2% held by the top ten. Trimming left V 3 bases short and J 5 bases short, with 8 bases between. This CDR3 contains 13 residues.

Sequenced here: peripheral blood, sampled in a trial of Ad26.COV2.S vaccine versus placebo. The clonotype was recovered from a person between 18 and 59 years old who received the Ad26.COV2.S COVID-19 vaccine or a placebo. This chain joins TRBV12-3 or TRBV12-4 and TRBJ2-1; D remains unclear. The CDR3 DNA reads as TGTGCCAGCAGTTTCACCCAAAACAATGAGCAGTTCTTC. Translated, it gives CASSFTQNNEQFF.